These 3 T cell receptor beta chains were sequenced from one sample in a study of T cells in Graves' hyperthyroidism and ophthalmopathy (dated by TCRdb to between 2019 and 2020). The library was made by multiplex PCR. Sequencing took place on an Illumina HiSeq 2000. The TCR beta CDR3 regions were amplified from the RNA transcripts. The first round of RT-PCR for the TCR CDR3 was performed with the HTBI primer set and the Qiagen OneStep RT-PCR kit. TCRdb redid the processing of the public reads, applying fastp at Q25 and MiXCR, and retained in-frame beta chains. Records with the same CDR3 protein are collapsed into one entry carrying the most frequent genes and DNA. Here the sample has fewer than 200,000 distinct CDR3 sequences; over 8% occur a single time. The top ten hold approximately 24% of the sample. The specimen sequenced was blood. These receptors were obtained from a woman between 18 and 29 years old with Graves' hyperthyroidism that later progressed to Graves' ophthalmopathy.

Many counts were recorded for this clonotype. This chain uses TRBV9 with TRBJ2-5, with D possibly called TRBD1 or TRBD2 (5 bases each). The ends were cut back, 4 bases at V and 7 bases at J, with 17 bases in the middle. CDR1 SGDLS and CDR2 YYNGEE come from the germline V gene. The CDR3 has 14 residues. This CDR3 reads CASSTSRIGGTQYF. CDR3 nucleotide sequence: TGTGCCAGCAGCACCTCCCGGATTGGGGGGACCCAGTACTTC.

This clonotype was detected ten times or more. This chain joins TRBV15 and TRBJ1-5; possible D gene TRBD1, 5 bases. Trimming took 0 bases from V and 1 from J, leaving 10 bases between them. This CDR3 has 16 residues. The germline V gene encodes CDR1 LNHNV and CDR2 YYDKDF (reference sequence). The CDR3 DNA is TGTGCCACCAGCAGAGACAGGGAGTGGAGCAATCAGCCCCAGCATTTT. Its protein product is CATSRDREWSNQPQHF.

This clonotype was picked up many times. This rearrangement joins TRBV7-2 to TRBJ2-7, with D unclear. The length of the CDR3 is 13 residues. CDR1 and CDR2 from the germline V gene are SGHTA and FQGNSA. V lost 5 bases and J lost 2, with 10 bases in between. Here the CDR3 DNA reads TGTGCCAGCAGCCCGACGGTAACCTACGAGCAGTACTTC. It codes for CASSPTVTYEQYF.